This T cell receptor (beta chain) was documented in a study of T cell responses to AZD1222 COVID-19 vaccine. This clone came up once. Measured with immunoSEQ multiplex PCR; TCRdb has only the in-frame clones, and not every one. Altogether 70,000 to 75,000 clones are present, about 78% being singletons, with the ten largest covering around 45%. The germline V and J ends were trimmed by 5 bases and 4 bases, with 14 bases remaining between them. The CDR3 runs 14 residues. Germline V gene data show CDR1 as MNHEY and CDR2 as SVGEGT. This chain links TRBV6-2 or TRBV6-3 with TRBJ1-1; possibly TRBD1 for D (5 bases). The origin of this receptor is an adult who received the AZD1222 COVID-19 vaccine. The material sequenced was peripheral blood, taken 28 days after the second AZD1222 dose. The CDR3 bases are TGTGCCAGCAGTAGGTCCCAGGGAATCACTGAAGCTTTCTTT. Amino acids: CASSRSQGITEAFF.